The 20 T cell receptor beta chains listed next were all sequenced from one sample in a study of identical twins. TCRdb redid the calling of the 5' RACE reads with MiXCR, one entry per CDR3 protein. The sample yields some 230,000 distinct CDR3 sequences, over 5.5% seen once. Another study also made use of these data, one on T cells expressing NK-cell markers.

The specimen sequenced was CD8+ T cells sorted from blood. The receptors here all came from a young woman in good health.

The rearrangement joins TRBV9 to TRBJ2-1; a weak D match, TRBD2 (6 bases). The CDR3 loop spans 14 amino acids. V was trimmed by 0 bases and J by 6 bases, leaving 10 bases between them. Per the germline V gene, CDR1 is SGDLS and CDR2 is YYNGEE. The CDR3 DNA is TGTGCCAGCAGCGTAGGCAATAGCGGCAATGAGCAGTTCTTC. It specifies CASSVGNSGNEQFF.

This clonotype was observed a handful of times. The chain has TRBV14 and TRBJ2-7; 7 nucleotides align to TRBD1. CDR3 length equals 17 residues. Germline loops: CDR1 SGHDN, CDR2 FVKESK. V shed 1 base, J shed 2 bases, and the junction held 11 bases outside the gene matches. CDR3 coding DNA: TGTGCCAGCAGCCAAGGAGCTTCGGGGACAGATCCCTACGAGCAGTACTTC. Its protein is CASSQGASGTDPYEQYF.

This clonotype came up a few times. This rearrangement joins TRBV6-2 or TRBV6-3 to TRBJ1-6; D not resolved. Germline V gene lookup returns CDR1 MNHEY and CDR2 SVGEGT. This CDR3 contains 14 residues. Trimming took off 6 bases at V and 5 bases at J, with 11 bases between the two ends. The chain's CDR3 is CASSPGPDNSPLHF. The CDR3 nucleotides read TGTGCCAGCAGCCCTGGACCGGATAATTCACCCCTCCACTTT.

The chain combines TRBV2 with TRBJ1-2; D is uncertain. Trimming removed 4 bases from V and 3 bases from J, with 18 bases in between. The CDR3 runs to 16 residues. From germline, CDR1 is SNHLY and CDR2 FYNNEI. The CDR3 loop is CASSARRRRPYYGYTF. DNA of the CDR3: TGTGCCAGCAGTGCAAGACGGAGGCGCCCTTACTATGGCTACACCTTC.

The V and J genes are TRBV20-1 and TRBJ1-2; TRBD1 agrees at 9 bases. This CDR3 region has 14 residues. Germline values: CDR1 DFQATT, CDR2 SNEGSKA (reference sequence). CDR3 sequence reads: CTVGGQGEDYGYTF. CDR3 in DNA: TGCACCGTCGGGGGACAGGGAGAAGACTATGGCTACACCTTC.

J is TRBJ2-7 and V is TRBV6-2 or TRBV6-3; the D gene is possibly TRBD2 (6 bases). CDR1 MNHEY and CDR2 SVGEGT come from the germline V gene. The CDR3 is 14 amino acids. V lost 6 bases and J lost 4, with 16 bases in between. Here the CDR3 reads CASRPQGGRYEQYF. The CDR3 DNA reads TGTGCCAGCAGGCCTCAGGGTGGGAGGTACGAGCAGTACTTC.

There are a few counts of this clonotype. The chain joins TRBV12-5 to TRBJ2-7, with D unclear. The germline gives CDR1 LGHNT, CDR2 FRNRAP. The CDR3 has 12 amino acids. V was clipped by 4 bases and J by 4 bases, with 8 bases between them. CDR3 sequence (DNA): TGTGCTAGTGGTTCCCCCGATTACGAGCAGTACTTC. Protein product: CASGSPDYEQYF.

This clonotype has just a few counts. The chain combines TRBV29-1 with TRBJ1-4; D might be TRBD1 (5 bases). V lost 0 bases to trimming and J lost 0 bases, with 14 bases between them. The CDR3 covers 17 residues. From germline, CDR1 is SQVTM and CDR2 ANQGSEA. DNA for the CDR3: TGCAGCGTTGAAGATCCACAGGAGTATGCAACTAATGAAAAACTGTTTTTT. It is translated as CSVEDPQEYATNEKLFF.

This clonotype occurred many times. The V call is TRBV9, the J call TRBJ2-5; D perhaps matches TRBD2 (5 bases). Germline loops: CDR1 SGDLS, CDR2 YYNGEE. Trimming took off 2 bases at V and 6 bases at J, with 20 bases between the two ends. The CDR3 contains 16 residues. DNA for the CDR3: TGTGCCAGCAGCGTGGGGAGCCGGGGTATAGGAAAGACCCAGTACTTC. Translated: CASSVGSRGIGKTQYF.

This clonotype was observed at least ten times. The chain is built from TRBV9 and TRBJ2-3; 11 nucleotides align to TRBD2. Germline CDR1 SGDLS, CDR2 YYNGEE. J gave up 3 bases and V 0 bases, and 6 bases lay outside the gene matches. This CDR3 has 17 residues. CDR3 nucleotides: TGTGCCAGCAGCGTAGTAGGAGGGACTAGCGGAACAGATACGCAGTATTTT. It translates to CASSVVGGTSGTDTQYF.

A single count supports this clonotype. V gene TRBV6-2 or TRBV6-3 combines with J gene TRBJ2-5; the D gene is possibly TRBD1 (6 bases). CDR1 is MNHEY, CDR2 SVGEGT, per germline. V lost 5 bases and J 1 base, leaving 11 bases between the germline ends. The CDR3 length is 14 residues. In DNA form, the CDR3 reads TGTGCCAGCAGTCGGGACACGTCCCAAGAGACCCAGTACTTC. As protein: CASSRDTSQETQYF.

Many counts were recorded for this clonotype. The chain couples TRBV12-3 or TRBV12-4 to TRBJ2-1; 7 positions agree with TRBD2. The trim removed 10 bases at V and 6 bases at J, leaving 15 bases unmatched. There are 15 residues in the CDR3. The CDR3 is CATHRAGEVGNEQFF. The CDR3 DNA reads TGTGCCACCCACCGGGCGGGAGAGGTGGGCAATGAGCAGTTCTTC.

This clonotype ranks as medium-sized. The CDR3 is CASSFYLGHSGTVTYEQYF. The CDR3 nucleotides read TGTGCCAGCAGTTTTTATCTGGGCCATTCCGGGACGGTTACCTACGAGCAGTACTTC. This chain uses TRBV6-2 or TRBV6-3 with TRBJ2-7; D could derive from TRBD1 or TRBD2 (5 bases each). The length of the CDR3 is 19 residues. The germline gives CDR1 MNHEY, CDR2 SVGEGT. Trimming took 4 bases from V and 2 from J, leaving 27 bases between them.

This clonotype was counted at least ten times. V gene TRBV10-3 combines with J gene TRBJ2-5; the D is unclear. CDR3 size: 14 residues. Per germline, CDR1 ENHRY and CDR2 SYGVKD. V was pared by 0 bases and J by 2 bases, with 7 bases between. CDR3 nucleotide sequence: TGTGCCATCAGTGAGTCGGGCAGGCAAGAGACCCAGTACTTC. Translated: CAISESGRQETQYF.

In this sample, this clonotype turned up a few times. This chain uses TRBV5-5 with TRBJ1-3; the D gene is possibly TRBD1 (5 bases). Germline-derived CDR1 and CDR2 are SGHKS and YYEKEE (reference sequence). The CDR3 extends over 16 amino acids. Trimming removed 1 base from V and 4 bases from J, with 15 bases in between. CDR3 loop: CASSLSSGVEGNTIYF. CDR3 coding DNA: TGTGCCAGCAGCTTGTCCTCGGGGGTCGAAGGAAACACCATATATTTT.

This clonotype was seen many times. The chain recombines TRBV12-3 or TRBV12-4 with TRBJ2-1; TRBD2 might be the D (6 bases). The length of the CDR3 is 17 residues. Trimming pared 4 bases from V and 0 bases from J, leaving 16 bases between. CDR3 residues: CASSSFADGSSYNEQFF. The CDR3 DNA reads TGTGCCAGCAGTTCCTTTGCCGACGGGAGCTCCTACAATGAGCAGTTCTTC.

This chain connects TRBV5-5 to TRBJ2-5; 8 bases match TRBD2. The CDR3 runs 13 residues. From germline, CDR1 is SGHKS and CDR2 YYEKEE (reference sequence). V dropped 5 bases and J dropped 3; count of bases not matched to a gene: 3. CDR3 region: CASRNSGKETQYF. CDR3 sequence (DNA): TGTGCCAGCAGGAATAGCGGGAAAGAGACCCAGTACTTC.

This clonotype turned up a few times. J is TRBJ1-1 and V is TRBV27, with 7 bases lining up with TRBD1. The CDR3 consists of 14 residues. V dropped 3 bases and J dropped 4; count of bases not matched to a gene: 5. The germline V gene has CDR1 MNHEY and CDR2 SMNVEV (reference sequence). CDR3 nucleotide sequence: TGTGCCAGCAGTTTGGGCAGGGGGTTCACTGAAGCTTTCTTT. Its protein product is CASSLGRGFTEAFF.

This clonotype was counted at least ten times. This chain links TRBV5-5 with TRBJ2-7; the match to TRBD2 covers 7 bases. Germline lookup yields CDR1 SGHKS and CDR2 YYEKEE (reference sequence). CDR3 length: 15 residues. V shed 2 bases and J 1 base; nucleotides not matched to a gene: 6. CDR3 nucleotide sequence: TGTGCCAGCAGCTTTGCCGAGGGACTATCCTACGAGCAGTACTTC. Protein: CASSFAEGLSYEQYF.

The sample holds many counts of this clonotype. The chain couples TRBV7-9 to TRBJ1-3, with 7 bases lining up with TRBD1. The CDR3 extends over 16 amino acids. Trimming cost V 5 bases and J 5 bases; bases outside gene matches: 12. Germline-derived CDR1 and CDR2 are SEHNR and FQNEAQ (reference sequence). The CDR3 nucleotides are TGTGCCAGCAGCCCCGAGACAGGGATCGACAGAAACACCATATATTTT. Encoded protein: CASSPETGIDRNTIYF.